This T cell receptor (beta chain) was recorded in a study of T cell responses to AZD1222 COVID-19 vaccine (dated by TCRdb to about 2021). With respect to the entire study: A total of 233 trial participants underwent TCR sequencing, of whom about 200 received two doses of AZD1222 and approximately 25 received two doses of the MenACWY control vaccine. Trial participants were enrolled by age into 18-55, 56-69 and 70-plus year subgroups, with approximately 150, 30 and 60 TCR-sequenced participants respectively. Results the study describes overall, beyond this receptor: Only five or six AZD1222 recipients were SARS-CoV-2 seropositive at baseline, limiting conclusions about previously exposed vaccinees. Epitopes outside the regions mutated in the B.1.351 and B.1.1.7 variants were reportedly recognized by nearly half of the unique spike-specific TCRs. Spike-specific TCR breadth and depth rose significantly after two AZD1222 doses compared with day 0 and with MenACWY recipients. Most participants were white British and females outnumbered males, and the authors suggested that clonal diversity may have been underestimated. The 56-69-year group was small, and its depth increase did not reach significance, likely because of low power. Because no samples from the day 14 peak response were available, repertoires could be characterized only after the peak T cell response. The whole spike protein was spanned by vaccine-associated CD4 TCRs, and dominant responses were seen in regions 160-218 and 743-854.

This specimen's time point label, interpreted: about 28 days (+/-7) after the second vaccine dose. Because spike-specific TCR depth and breadth did not differ between the two schedules, AZD1222 recipients who got a second dose at roughly 4 weeks were pooled with those who got a second dose at roughly 12 weeks. Vaccinee samples came from UK trials COV001 and COV002, including a single-blind randomized controlled phase 2/3 trial of AZD1222 (ChAdOx1 nCoV-19) in healthy adults. For TCRbeta chain sequencing, PBMC samples from trial participants were taken at day 0 and at day 28 after the second dose. The germline V gene (reference sequence) gives CDR1 as GTSNPN and CDR2 as SVGIG. The V end loses 4 bases and the J end loses 8 bases, and a stretch of 12 bases separates them. Counted from cysteine to phenylalanine, this CDR3 has 12 amino acids. The only DNA kept is the CDR3, 36 bases in frame from the first base.

In regard to this clone: Its antigen target is currently unknown. Base qualities are not at hand, and no much larger clone is one base apart.

The CDR3 regions of human TCRbeta chains were analyzed by immunosequencing. The paper's processing steps were these. Repertoire TCRs were matched against a reference library of SARS-CoV-2-specific TCRs generated with the MIRA antigen-specificity platform. Breadth was defined as the fraction of unique TCRs that were SARS-CoV-2-associated, and depth was defined as the fraction of total T cells that were SARS-CoV-2-associated. Each spike-specific TCR was assigned to its reactive spike region and to a CD4 or CD8 class using the MIRA data. Log10-transformed breadth and depth values were compared by one-way ANOVA with Sidak's multiple comparisons tests. TCRdb retrieved this table from immuneACCESS and kept in-frame rearrangements only. Not all clones are present; in checked studies, unresolved V genes account for under half, and no reason is known for the remainder. Clone size and V and J calls were adopted from that table, with D and trimming inferred from the DNA. The sample table records approximately 110,000 clones; around 85% of these occur just once. The ten largest clones take up around 4.4% of the sample.

The material sequenced was peripheral blood, taken 28 days after the second AZD1222 dose. The rearranged segments are TRBV30 and TRBJ1-3, with the D segment identity uncertain. The sequence was obtained from an adult who received the AZD1222 COVID-19 vaccine. The sequence in DNA is TGTGCCTGGATAGGGTGGATCGACACCATATATTTT. Its translation reads: CAWIGWIDTIYF. Extended through the reference TRBV30 and TRBJ1-3 proteins, this CDR3 yields the full variable domain: SQTIHQWPATLVQPVGSPLSLECTVEGTSNPNLYWYRQAAGRGLQLLFYSVGIGQISSEVPQNLSASRPQDRQFILSSKKLLLSDSGFYLCAWIGWIDTIYFGEGSWLTVV.